This entry lists 9 T cell receptor beta chains sequenced from one sample in a study of human T cells and chemical hapten exposure. Regarding time point: pre-sensitization, week 0. Treatment specified: therapeutic diphenylcyclopropenone sensitization with weekly scalp DPC. From the RACE reads, TCRdb called clonotypes with MiXCR, one entry per CDR3 protein. Among approximately 80,000 distinct CDR3 sequences listed, 14% were seen once. The sample consisted of whole blood, taken in connection with sensitization to the hapten diphenylcyclopropenone (DPC). These TCRs come from a woman aged 45-60 years with alopecia areata. Some clones in this sample may be carry-over from other donors' samples.

This clonotype was counted only a few times. J is TRBJ2-2 and V is TRBV6-1; D possibly matches TRBD1 or TRBD2 (5 bases each). The V end lost 6 bases, the J end lost 1 base, and 24 bases lay between the germline ends. The germline gives CDR1 MNHNS, CDR2 SASEGT. The CDR3 extends over 19 amino acids. The CDR3, as DNA: TGTGCCAGCAGCCAGTTGAGGGGTGCTTGGGACCAGAACACCGGGGAGCTGTTTTTT. This sequence encodes CASSQLRGAWDQNTGELFF.

This clonotype occurred a few times. V usage is TRBV29-1 and J usage is TRBJ1-2; D gene uncertain. Per germline, CDR1 SQVTM and CDR2 ANQGSEA. There are 12 residues in the CDR3. The V gene lost 4 bases and the J gene lost 1 base, with 7 bases spanning the gap. The CDR3 DNA is TGCAGCGTTGTGGAAGATAACTATGGCTACACCTTC. Encoded protein: CSVVEDNYGYTF. The variable domain in full, with the rest retrieved from reference TRBV29-1 and TRBJ1-2, is SAVISQKPSRDICQRGTSLTIQCQVDSQVTMMFWYRQQPGQSLTLIATANQGSEATYESGFVIDKFPISRPNLTFSTLTVSNMSPEDSSIYLCSVVEDNYGYTFGSGTRLTVV.

V and J are TRBV9 and TRBJ2-5; 8 bases are shared with TRBD2. V lost 4 bases, J lost 5 bases, and 13 bases stayed unmatched. Germline CDR1 SGDLS, CDR2 YYNGEE. The CDR3 is 16 residues long. The CDR3: CASSPIPLAGEETQYF. CDR3 bases: TGTGCCAGCAGCCCAATCCCCCTAGCGGGTGAGGAGACCCAGTACTTC.

This clonotype showed up just a few times. The chain carries TRBV7-9 and TRBJ1-1, with no clear D. V was shortened by 0 bases and J by 9 bases, with 5 bases between the two germline ends. Germline CDR1 is SEHNR and CDR2 is FQNEAQ (reference sequence). CDR3 size: 11 residues. CDR3 amino acids: CASSLARQAFF. CDR3 sequence (DNA): TGTGCCAGCAGCTTAGCGCGTCAAGCTTTCTTT.

This clonotype has just a few counts. This rearrangement joins TRBV12-3 or TRBV12-4 to TRBJ2-4; 13 bases match TRBD2. J gave up 0 bases and V 4 bases, and 6 bases lay outside the gene matches. This CDR3 has 18 amino acids. As DNA, the CDR3 is TGTGCCAGCAGTTCCGGACTAGCGGGAGCTCTAGCCAAAAACATTCAGTACTTC. As protein: CASSSGLAGALAKNIQYF.

This clonotype has ten or more counts. The rearrangement uses TRBV11-2 and TRBJ1-3; 7 bases match TRBD1. V lost 5 bases, J lost 2 bases, and 6 bases stayed unmatched. The CDR3 has 15 amino acids. CDR1 and CDR2 (germline): SGHAT, FQNNGV. The CDR3 DNA reads TGTGCCAGCAGCGGGGACAGCAGAACTGGAAACACCATATATTTT. Its protein is CASSGDSRTGNTIYF.

CDR3 sequence reads: CASSPFLLAGDSLYNEQFF. CDR3 bases: TGTGCCAGCAGCCCCTTTTTGTTAGCGGGAGACTCTCTCTACAATGAGCAGTTCTTC. The chain carries TRBV5-6 and TRBJ2-1; 9 nucleotides agree with TRBD2. The germline V gene encodes CDR1 SGHDT and CDR2 YYEEEE. This CDR3 contains 19 residues. Trimming cost V 4 bases and J 3 bases; bases outside gene matches: 17.

This clonotype came up a few times. The chain carries TRBV9 and TRBJ2-3, with 7 bases matching TRBD2. CDR1 and CDR2 (germline): SGDLS, YYNGEE. V gave up 3 bases and J gave up 2 bases; unmatched junction bases: 9. This CDR3 has 16 residues. The chain's CDR3 is CASSGYGGTDTDTQYF. The CDR3 DNA is TGTGCCAGCAGCGGATACGGGGGGACGGACACAGATACGCAGTATTTT.

V is TRBV20-1 and J is TRBJ2-1; 11 positions match TRBD2. This CDR3 region has 17 residues. J lost 0 bases, V lost 3 bases, and 7 bases had no gene match. Germline V CDR1 and CDR2: DFQATT, SNEGSKA (reference sequence). The CDR3 region has the DNA TGCAGTGCTAGCCTAGCGGGAGGTCTAAGCTCCTACAATGAGCAGTTCTTC. It translates to CSASLAGGLSSYNEQFF.